This entry lists 15 T cell receptor beta chains sequenced from one sample in a study of blood T cell repertoires in COVID-19. TCRdb keeps only in-frame clones here, not all; method: immunoSEQ multiplex PCR. The sample holds some 250,000 clones, approximately 85% seen once. The sequenced sample consisted of peripheral blood. The origin of the receptors is a woman aged 30 to 39 with acute or convalescent COVID-19.

The rearrangement joins TRBV19 to TRBJ2-7, with D perhaps matching TRBD1 (6 bases). This CDR3 comprises 14 residues. V lost 3 bases and J lost 2, with 11 bases in between. The V gene's germline CDR1 is LNHDA and CDR2 SQIVND (reference sequence). Here the CDR3 reads CASSITYRAYEQYF. CDR3 in DNA: TGTGCCAGTAGTATCACGTACAGGGCCTACGAGCAGTACTTC.

The chain employs TRBV11-3 and TRBJ2-2; a weak D match, TRBD2 (6 bases). V was clipped by 1 base and J by 8 bases, with 8 bases between them. Germline CDR1 SGHNT, CDR2 YENEEA. This CDR3 comprises 13 residues. The CDR3 is CASSLAGGGELFF. CDR3 sequence (DNA): TGTGCCAGCAGCTTAGCCGGGGGTGGGGAGCTGTTTTTT.

The CDR3 nucleotides read TGTGCCAGCAGCTTGTACCCGGGGGTTAACTATGGCTACACCTTC. This gives the protein CASSLYPGVNYGYTF. The chain uses TRBV5-5 and TRBJ1-2, with a tentative D call TRBD1 (5 bases). Deletions cut 1 base from V and 1 base from J, with 11 bases between. CDR3 length: 15 residues. Per germline, CDR1 SGHKS and CDR2 YYEKEE (reference sequence).

This chain connects TRBV5-4 to TRBJ2-3, with TRBD2 identical over 7 bases. This CDR3 contains 14 residues. Losses at the gene ends were 4 bases for V and 2 bases for J; bases not matched to a gene: 4. From germline, CDR1 is SGHNT and CDR2 YYREEE (reference sequence). CDR3 sequence: CASSGGTNTDTQYF. CDR3 coding DNA: TGTGCCAGCAGCGGGGGGACTAACACAGATACGCAGTATTTT.

The chain uses TRBV5-1 and TRBJ1-2; 10 nucleotides line up with TRBD1. The CDR3 length is 17 residues. Unmatched junction bases numbered 9, after V lost 4 bases and J lost 0 bases. Germline CDR1 reads SGHRS; CDR2 reads YFSETQ. This chain's CDR3 is CASSSPGQGIANYGYTF. CDR3 sequence (DNA): TGCGCCAGCAGCAGCCCGGGACAGGGGATTGCTAACTATGGCTACACCTTC. Filled out from reference TRBV5-1 and TRBJ1-2, the complete variable domain reads KAGVTQTPRYLIKTRGQQVTLSCSPISGHRSVSWYQQTPGQGLQFLFEYFSETQRNKGNFPGRFSGRQFSNSRSEMNVSTLELGDSALYLCASSSPGQGIANYGYTFGSGTRLTVV.

The chain links TRBV7-3 to TRBJ2-3, with D tentatively TRBD1 (6 bases). V was trimmed by 5 bases and J by 2 bases, leaving 14 bases between them. In germline, CDR1 is SGHTA, CDR2 FQGTGA. The CDR3 is 15 amino acids. In nucleotides, the CDR3 is TGTGCCAGCAGCAAACAGGGATTCCCCACAGATACGCAGTATTTT. Protein product: CASSKQGFPTDTQYF.

This chain links TRBV6-1 with TRBJ2-3; a possible D gene is TRBD1 (5 bases). The CDR3 extends over 14 amino acids. CDR1 is MNHNS and CDR2 is SASEGT in the germline V gene. V was clipped by 1 base and J by 1 base, with 6 bases between them. CDR3 sequence: CASSEVGGTDTQYF. The CDR3 coding sequence is TGTGCCAGCAGTGAAGTAGGGGGCACAGATACGCAGTATTTT.

This clone was seen a few times. The V gene is TRBV9, the J gene TRBJ2-7, with 9 bases that match TRBD1. The V segment lost 0 bases and the J segment 3 bases; nucleotides outside the gene matches: 4. The CDR3 totals 15 residues. In germline, CDR1 is SGDLS, CDR2 YYNGEE. The CDR3 spells CASSVGQGVGYEQYF. CDR3 coding DNA: TGTGCCAGCAGCGTAGGACAGGGGGTCGGCTACGAGCAGTACTTC.

This rearrangement joins TRBV19 to TRBJ2-3, with unresolved D. Germline V lookup: CDR1 LNHDA, CDR2 SQIVND (reference sequence). The CDR3 covers 14 residues. Trimming removed 7 bases at V and 2 bases at J, with 13 bases between. The CDR3 DNA follows: TGTGCCAGTAAGGCGAGCGCCTCCACAGATACGCAGTATTTT. Translated: CASKASASTDTQYF.

This chain connects TRBV6-4 to TRBJ2-2; D is perhaps TRBD1 (6 bases). Trimming removed 4 bases from V and 0 bases from J, with 9 bases in between. Germline loops: CDR1 MRHNA, CDR2 SNTAGT. The CDR3 consists of 15 residues. The CDR3 coding sequence is TGTGCCAGCAGTGCTTCAGGGGCGAACACCGGGGAGCTGTTTTTT. Translating it yields CASSASGANTGELFF.

This chain connects TRBV6-1 to TRBJ1-5; D may be TRBD1 (6 bases). Trimming cost V 3 bases and J 3 bases, with 9 bases left between them. Per germline, CDR1 MNHNS and CDR2 SASEGT. CDR3 size: 14 residues. CDR3 coding DNA: TGTGCCAGCAGTGATAGGGGGTCCAATCAGCCCCAGCATTTT. Translating it yields CASSDRGSNQPQHF.

The gene calls are TRBV7-2 and TRBJ1-5, with TRBD1 identical over 10 bases. J lost 4 bases, V lost 6 bases, and 6 bases had no gene match. The length of the CDR3 is 15 residues. Germline V gives CDR1 SGHTA, CDR2 FQGNSA. CDR3 in amino acids: CASRLGTGVNQPQHF. The CDR3 region has the DNA TGTGCCAGCAGACTCGGGACAGGGGTGAATCAGCCCCAGCATTTT.

The chain couples TRBV19 to TRBJ2-1, with unresolved D. Germline CDR1 is LNHDA and CDR2 is SQIVND (reference sequence). The CDR3 totals 12 residues. The CDR3 sequence is CACGFSYNEQFF. The CDR3 DNA reads as TGTGCTTGCGGATTCTCCTACAATGAGCAGTTCTTC.

The chain recombines TRBV6-5 with TRBJ2-3; TRBD2 agrees at 8 bases. Per the germline V gene, CDR1 is MNHEY and CDR2 is SVGAGI. The CDR3 totals 15 residues. V lost 6 bases and J lost 2; bases outside the gene matches: 7. Here the CDR3 reads CASSPAGDVTDTQYF. Here the CDR3 DNA reads TGTGCCAGCAGCCCAGCGGGAGATGTCACAGATACGCAGTATTTT.

The table lists this clone with a count of one. The chain recombines TRBV19 with TRBJ1-2; unclear D gene. V was pared by 7 bases and J by 2 bases, with 8 bases between. Germline CDR1 is LNHDA and CDR2 is SQIVND (reference sequence). The CDR3 extends over 12 amino acids. The CDR3 loop reads CASINRNYGYTF. DNA for the CDR3: TGTGCCAGTATCAACAGAAACTATGGCTACACCTTC.